This entry lists 18 T cell receptor beta chains sequenced from one sample in a study of T cell repertoires in cytomegalovirus infection. TCRdb passed the reads through MiXCR, listing each CDR3 protein once. Among roughly 640,000 distinct CDR3 sequences listed, roughly 24% were seen once. Sequences were obtained from CD8+ T cells from PBMCs. These receptors were taken from a human donor in good health (CMV status not recorded). Some clones in this sample may be carry-over from other donors' samples.

V and J are TRBV20-1 and TRBJ1-1; D uncertain. Germline-derived CDR1 and CDR2 are DFQATT and SNEGSKA (reference sequence). The CDR3 loop spans 11 amino acids. V lost 1 base and J lost 7, with 7 bases in between. The CDR3 is CSARGGIEAFF. In DNA form, the CDR3 reads TGCAGTGCTAGAGGCGGCATTGAAGCTTTCTTT.

The V and J genes are TRBV7-2 and TRBJ2-5, with D unresolved. Germline assignment: CDR1 SGHTA and CDR2 FQGNSA. V lost 5 bases and J lost 5, with 12 bases in between. The CDR3 contains 13 residues. This CDR3 reads CASSPRNWETQYF. The CDR3 nucleotides are TGTGCCAGCAGCCCGAGGAACTGGGAGACCCAGTACTTC.

Points on this clonotype: Since a much larger clone is just one base distant, this may be a read error. The V and J genes are TRBV7-6 and TRBJ1-2, with TRBD1 matching over 7 bases. This CDR3 has 13 residues. Germline V gene lookup returns CDR1 SGHVS and CDR2 FNYEAQ. Written as DNA, the CDR3 is TGTACCAGCAGCTTCGGGGACAGCTATGGCTACACCTTC. This codes for CTSSFGDSYGYTF.

The genes are TRBV28 and TRBJ2-3; D possibly uses TRBD1 or TRBD2 (7 bases each). CDR1 is MDHEN, CDR2 SYDVKM, per germline. The CDR3 extends over 15 amino acids. Trimming shortened V by 3 bases and J by 4 bases, and 14 bases separated the two germline ends. The CDR3 coding sequence is TGTGCCAGCAGTTTCAGGGGGGGGGTGGCAGATACGCAGTATTTT. Translating it yields CASSFRGGVADTQYF.

This clonotype was observed a few times. The chain links TRBV27 to TRBJ1-2; D ambiguous. The CDR3 totals 16 residues. V was shortened by 2 bases and J by 6 bases, with 19 bases between the two germline ends. The germline CDR1 and CDR2 sequences are MNHEY and SMNVEV (reference sequence). CDR3 protein: CASSLRLAPGLDGYTF. The CDR3 DNA sequence: TGTGCCAGCAGTTTACGTCTAGCCCCAGGTCTCGATGGCTACACCTTC.

CDR3 amino acids: CASIPRDYPRVEQFF. Here the CDR3 DNA reads TGTGCCAGCATCCCCCGGGACTATCCTCGGGTTGAGCAGTTCTTC. V gene TRBV7-4 combines with J gene TRBJ2-1; 7 nucleotides agree with TRBD2. The CDR3 runs to 15 residues. Germline V gene sequence: CDR1 SGHVT, CDR2 SQSDAQ. V was clipped by 7 bases and J by 9 bases; unmatched bases: 15. Looking up the rest from reference TRBV7-4 and TRBJ2-1 gives the full variable domain: GAGVSQSPRYKVAKRGRDVALRCDSISGHVTLYWYRQTLGQGSEVLTYSQSDAQRDKSGRPSGRFSAERPERSVSTLKIQRTEQGDSAVYLCASIPRDYPRVEQFFGPGTRLTVL.

This chain links TRBV28 with TRBJ2-7; 7 positions match TRBD1. The germline CDR1 and CDR2 sequences are MDHEN and SYDVKM. The CDR3 totals 16 residues. V was clipped by 5 bases and J by 4 bases; unmatched bases: 14. The CDR3 coding sequence is TGTGCCAGCAGTCCGTCCATCAGGGACAGAAGTTACGAGCAGTACGTC. This codes for CASSPSIRDRSYEQYV.

This clonotype was observed a handful of times. This chain joins TRBV2 and TRBJ2-4, with D perhaps TRBD2 (7 bases). From germline, CDR1 is SNHLY and CDR2 FYNNEI. The CDR3 totals 14 residues. The V end was cut by 6 bases, the J end by 5 bases, with 14 bases between. CDR3: CASRGGADENIQYF. The CDR3, as DNA: TGTGCCAGCAGGGGGGGGGCTGATGAAAACATTCAGTACTTC.

The chain has TRBV4-3 and TRBJ2-1; the match to TRBD1 covers 8 bases. The germline CDR1 and CDR2 sequences are LGHNA and YSLEER. The CDR3 extends over 15 amino acids. V lost 4 bases to trimming and J lost 8 bases; unmatched junction nucleotides: 10. Written as DNA, the CDR3 is TGCGCCAGCAGCCCGGGACAGGACGCTTTGGATGAGCAGTTCTTC. This codes for CASSPGQDALDEQFF.

The table lists this clonotype with many counts. The chain has TRBV29-1 and TRBJ1-3, with D perhaps matching TRBD1 (6 bases). Trimming shortened V by 6 bases and J by 4 bases, and 16 bases separated the two germline ends. This CDR3 comprises 14 residues. CDR1 and CDR2 (germline): SQVTM, ANQGSEA. The CDR3: CSVVLQGSGNTIYF. The CDR3 DNA reads as TGCAGCGTGGTATTACAGGGATCCGGAAACACCATATATTTT.

The chain carries TRBV28 and TRBJ2-2; D gene uncertain. The V and J ends lost 5 bases and 4 bases respectively, with 11 bases between them. Germline CDR1 and CDR2: MDHEN and SYDVKM. There are 14 residues in the CDR3. The CDR3 sequence: CASSPFVVTGELFF. DNA for the CDR3: TGTGCCAGCAGTCCCTTTGTGGTCACCGGGGAGCTGTTTTTT.

The CDR3 sequence is CSAPLIDRGVYGYTF. In nucleotides, the CDR3 is TGCAGTGCTCCGCTTATTGACAGGGGAGTCTATGGCTACACCTTC. V gene TRBV20-1 combines with J gene TRBJ1-2, with 8 bases aligning to TRBD1. Losses at the gene ends were 5 bases for V and 4 bases for J; bases not matched to a gene: 12. The CDR3 runs 15 residues. From germline, CDR1 is DFQATT and CDR2 SNEGSKA (reference sequence).

The rearrangement uses TRBV5-4 and TRBJ2-5, with 7 bases that match TRBD2. The germline gives CDR1 SGHNT, CDR2 YYREEE (reference sequence). This CDR3 has 14 amino acids. The ends lost 0 bases at V and 3 bases at J; junction bases unmatched: 2. This chain's CDR3 is CASSLGAGEETQYF. As DNA, the CDR3 is TGTGCCAGCAGCTTGGGGGCGGGGGAAGAGACCCAGTACTTC.

This clonotype was observed at least ten times. This chain uses TRBV25-1 with TRBJ1-6; no clear D gene. CDR1 and CDR2 (germline): MGHDK, SYGVNS. With 1 base removed from V and 0 bases from J, the gap between germline ends came to 19 bases. The CDR3 covers 20 residues. In nucleotides, the CDR3 is TGTGCCAGCAGTGAATTTGGACCGAGTCCTAGGAGCTCCTATAATTCACCCCTCCACTTT. This sequence encodes CASSEFGPSPRSSYNSPLHF. Based on the CDR3 plus reference TRBV25-1 and TRBJ1-6, the full variable domain is EADIYQTPRYLVIGTGKKITLECSQTMGHDKMYWYQQDPGMELHLIHYSYGVNSTEKGDLSSESTVSRIRTEHFPLTLESARPSHTSQYLCASSEFGPSPRSSYNSPLHFGNGTRLTVT.

There are many counts of this clonotype. This chain links TRBV25-1 with TRBJ1-2; a possible D gene is TRBD1 (5 bases). The CDR3 spans 15 residues. With 0 bases removed from V and 3 bases from J, the gap between germline ends came to 11 bases. Germline V gene lookup returns CDR1 MGHDK and CDR2 SYGVNS. The CDR3 loop reads CASSEYGARHYGYTF. CDR3 DNA sequence: TGTGCCAGCAGTGAATACGGGGCGCGGCACTATGGCTACACCTTC.

This clonotype came up many times. The chain couples TRBV7-9 to TRBJ2-1; D may be TRBD2 (6 bases). V lost 6 bases and J 8 bases, leaving 17 bases between the germline ends. Germline V gene data show CDR1 as SEHNR and CDR2 as FQNEAQ (reference sequence). CDR3 length equals 14 residues. The CDR3 DNA reads as TGTGCCAGCAGTTCCGGGGAGGTCGGTTATGAGCAGTTCTTC. This encodes CASSSGEVGYEQFF.

The table lists this clonotype with many counts. The chain employs TRBV7-9 and TRBJ2-3; 7 bases are shared with TRBD1. This CDR3 has 12 amino acids. Germline V gives CDR1 SEHNR, CDR2 FQNEAQ (reference sequence). The V gene end was trimmed by 5 bases and the J gene end by 7 bases; junction bases not matched to a gene: 3. The chain's CDR3 is CASSPGQYTQYF. The CDR3 bases are TGTGCCAGCAGCCCGGGACAGTATACGCAGTATTTT. The variable domain in full, completed from reference TRBV7-9 and TRBJ2-3, reads DTGVSQNPRHKITKRGQNVTFRCDPISEHNRLYWYRQTLGQGPEFLTYFQNEAQLEKSRLLSDRFSAERPKGSFSTLEIQRTEQGDSAMYLCASSPGQYTQYFGPGTRLTVL.

The rearrangement joins TRBV7-9 to TRBJ2-1; D not resolved. This CDR3 contains 11 residues. Trimming took off 10 bases at V and 5 bases at J, with 9 bases between the two ends. CDR1 and CDR2 from the germline V gene are SEHNR and FQNEAQ (reference sequence). The CDR3 here is CAISQDNEQFF. In nucleotides, the CDR3 is TGTGCCATCTCACAAGACAATGAGCAGTTCTTC.